This is a list of T cell receptor beta chains from one sample in a study of cytomegalovirus exposure and HLA in healthy donors. This table comes from immunoSEQ multiplex PCR, and its TCRdb copy is limited to in-frame clones, with some not included. The sample has about 140,000 clones, more than 75% seen once; the top ten hold 3.5% to 4%. The specimen sequenced was PBMCs. All receptors come from a man aged 18-30 years in good health and CMV-seronegative. Both conserved end residues are part of each CDR3. The D gene is left open where the match is weak. Clone size appears in some rows only: once, few, many, or a class for an expanded clone.

D gene: TRBD2
J gene: TRBJ2-1
clone size: once
V gene: TRBV4-1
CDR3 DNA: TGCGCCAGCAGCCAGGCCGCGACTAGCGGGAGCAATGAGCAGTTCTTC
CDR3 protein: CASSQAATSGSNEQFF

D gene: TRBD2
J gene: TRBJ2-1
clone size: .
V gene: TRBV19
CDR3 DNA: TGTGCCAGTAGTGAGGACGGGGGGACCTACAATGAGCAGTTCTTC
CDR3 protein: CASSEDGGTYNEQFF

D gene: .
J gene: TRBJ2-7
clone size: .
V gene: TRBV27
CDR3 DNA: TGTGCCAGCAGTCCCCAGGGCGCCCTCTACGAGCAGTACTTC
CDR3 protein: CASSPQGALYEQYF

D gene: TRBD2
J gene: TRBJ2-1
clone size: .
V gene: TRBV6-5
CDR3 DNA: TGTGCCAGCATCGACCTAGCGGGGGACTACAATGAGCAGTTCTTC
CDR3 protein: CASIDLAGDYNEQFF

D gene: .
J gene: TRBJ1-5
clone size: .
V gene: TRBV27
CDR3 DNA: TGTGCCAGCAGTACAGGGCAGCCCCAGCATTTT
CDR3 protein: CASSTGQPQHF

D gene: TRBD1
J gene: TRBJ2-3
clone size: .
V gene: TRBV5-1
CDR3 DNA: TGCGCCAGCAGCTCTATGACAGGGGGTTCCACAGATACGCAGTATTTT
CDR3 protein: CASSSMTGGSTDTQYF

D gene: .
J gene: TRBJ2-7
clone size: .
V gene: TRBV21-1
CDR3 DNA: TGTGCCAGACAGGGATACGAGCAGTACTTC
CDR3 protein: CARQGYEQYF

D gene: .
J gene: TRBJ2-3
clone size: .
V gene: TRBV7-6
CDR3 DNA: TGTGCCAGCAGCCTACTGGGAGCAGATACGCAGTATTTT
CDR3 protein: CASSLLGADTQYF

D gene: TRBD2
J gene: TRBJ2-5
clone size: .
V gene: TRBV9
CDR3 DNA: TGTGCCAGCAGCGTTACTAGCGGGGGGGCCGGGAAAGAGACCCAGTACTTC
CDR3 protein: CASSVTSGGAGKETQYF

D gene: TRBD1
J gene: TRBJ2-3
clone size: .
V gene: TRBV28
CDR3 DNA: TGTGCCAGCAGGGGGACAGGCACAGATACGCAGTATTTT
CDR3 protein: CASRGTGTDTQYF

D gene: .
J gene: TRBJ1-6
clone size: .
V gene: TRBV5-1
CDR3 DNA: TGCGCCAGCAGCTTGGTATCAGGGGCGAAGAGCTCCTATAATTCACCCCTCCACTTT
CDR3 protein: CASSLVSGAKSSYNSPLHF

D gene: TRBD1
J gene: TRBJ2-3
clone size: .
V gene: TRBV2
CDR3 DNA: TGTGCCAGCAGCCGTACAGGGGGCGCCGGGGTTGGCACAGATACGCAGTATTTT
CDR3 protein: CASSRTGGAGVGTDTQYF

D gene: TRBD2
J gene: TRBJ2-1
clone size: .
V gene: TRBV29-1
CDR3 DNA: TGCAGCGTTGGACTAGCGGTCTCCTACAATGAGCAGTTCTTC
CDR3 protein: CSVGLAVSYNEQFF

D gene: TRBD2
J gene: TRBJ2-5
clone size: .
V gene: TRBV7-9
CDR3 DNA: TGTGCCAGCAGCCCGACTAGCGGGGGTCCAGAGACCCAGTACTTC
CDR3 protein: CASSPTSGGPETQYF

D gene: .
J gene: TRBJ2-1
clone size: .
V gene: TRBV9
CDR3 DNA: TGTGCCAGCAGCGTAACCCAGGGGCCCTACAATGAGCAGTTCTTC
CDR3 protein: CASSVTQGPYNEQFF

D gene: TRBD2
J gene: TRBJ2-7
clone size: .
V gene: TRBV7-9
CDR3 DNA: TGTGCCAGCAGCCTAAGCGGGGACGAGCAGTACTTC
CDR3 protein: CASSLSGDEQYF

D gene: TRBD1
J gene: TRBJ2-3
clone size: .
V gene: TRBV11-3
CDR3 DNA: TGTGCCAGCAGCTTAGATCTAGGGGGCTCGCAGTATTTT
CDR3 protein: CASSLDLGGSQYF

D gene: TRBD1
J gene: TRBJ1-4
clone size: .
V gene: TRBV7-6
CDR3 DNA: TGTGCCAGCAGCGTAGCGGGACAGGGGTCTGAAAAACTGTTTTTT
CDR3 protein: CASSVAGQGSEKLFF